Detailed here is one T cell receptor (beta chain). Its matching antigen is unknown. The CDR3 has 15 residues. With 0 bases removed from V and 5 bases from J, the gap between germline ends came to 10 bases. Germline V gene sequence: CDR1 KGHSH, CDR2 LQKENI. Sequencing used immunoSEQ multiplex PCR; TCRdb keeps in-frame clones, though not all of them. The sample has around 140,000 clones; around 93% are singletons. This specimen belongs to a study of T cell responses to AZD1222 COVID-19 vaccine. Whole-study results and caveats: Without day 14 samples, only post-peak T cell repertoires were studied. Clonal diversity was possibly underestimated, and the donors were mostly white British, with more females. Among spike-specific TCRs, nearly half reportedly target unmutated variant regions. Only a handful of AZD1222 recipients, roughly six in all, had baseline seropositivity.

The sample was peripheral blood, taken on day 0 of AZD1222 vaccination. The chain employs TRBV18 and TRBJ2-2, with D possibly being TRBD1 (6 bases). This TCR derives from an adult in good health. CDR3 in DNA: TGTGCCAGCTCACCACCCAACAGGGAGACCGGGGAGCTGTTTTTT. This sequence encodes CASSPPNRETGELFF.